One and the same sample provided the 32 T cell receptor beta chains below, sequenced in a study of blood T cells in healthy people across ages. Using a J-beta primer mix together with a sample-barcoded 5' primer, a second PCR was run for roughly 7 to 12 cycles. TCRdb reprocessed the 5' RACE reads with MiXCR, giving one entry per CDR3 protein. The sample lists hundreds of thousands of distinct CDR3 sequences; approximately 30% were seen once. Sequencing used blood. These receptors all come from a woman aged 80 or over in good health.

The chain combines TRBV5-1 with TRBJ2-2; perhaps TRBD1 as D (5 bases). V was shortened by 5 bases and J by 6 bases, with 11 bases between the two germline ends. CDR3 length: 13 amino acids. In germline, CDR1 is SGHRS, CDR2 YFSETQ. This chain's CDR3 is CASRSGSSGELFF. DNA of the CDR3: TGCGCCAGCAGATCAGGGTCGTCCGGGGAGCTGTTTTTT.

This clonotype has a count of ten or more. CDR3 DNA: TGTGCCAGCAGTTACACGGCGGGACAAGAGACCCAGTACTTC. This sequence encodes CASSYTAGQETQYF. The rearrangement links TRBV6-5 to TRBJ2-5; a possible D gene is TRBD2 (6 bases). Germline V gene lookup returns CDR1 MNHEY and CDR2 SVGAGI. The CDR3 consists of 14 residues. V was trimmed by 2 bases and J by 2 bases, leaving 9 bases between them.

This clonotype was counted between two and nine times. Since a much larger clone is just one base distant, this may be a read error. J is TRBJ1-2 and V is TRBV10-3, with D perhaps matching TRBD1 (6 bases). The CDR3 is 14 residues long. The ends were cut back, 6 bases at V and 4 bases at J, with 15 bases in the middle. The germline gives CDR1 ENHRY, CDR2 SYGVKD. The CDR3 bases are TGTGCCATCAGGGAGACTGGACAGCTCTATGGCTACACCTTC. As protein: CAIRETGQLYGYTF.

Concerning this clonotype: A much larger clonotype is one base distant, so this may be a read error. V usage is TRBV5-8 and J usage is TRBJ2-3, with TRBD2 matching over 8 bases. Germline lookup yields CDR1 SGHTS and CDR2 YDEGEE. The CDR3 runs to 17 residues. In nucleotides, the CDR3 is TGTGCCAACAGCTCGGGACTAGGAGACTCCAGCACAGATACGCAGTATTTT. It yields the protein CANSSGLGDSSTDTQYF.

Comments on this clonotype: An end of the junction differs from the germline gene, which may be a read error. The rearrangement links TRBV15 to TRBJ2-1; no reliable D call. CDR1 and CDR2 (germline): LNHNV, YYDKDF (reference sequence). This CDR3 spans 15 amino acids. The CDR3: CATSRGGLAHNGQFF. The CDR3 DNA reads TGTGCCACCAGCAGGGGCGGTTTGGCCCACAATGGGCAGTTCTTC. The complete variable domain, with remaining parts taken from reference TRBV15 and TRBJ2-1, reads DAMVIQNPRYQVTQFGKPVTLSCSQTLNHNVMYWYQQKSSQAPKLLFHYYDKDFNNEADTPDNFQSRRPNTSFCFLDIRSPGLGDTAMYLCATSRGGLAHNGQFFGPGTRLTVL.

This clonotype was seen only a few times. In DNA, the CDR3 is TGCAGTGCGCGGGGTAGCGGGTCCAAGTTCTTC. It yields the protein CSARGSGSKFF. This rearrangement joins TRBV20-1 to TRBJ2-1, with 7 bases lining up with TRBD2. The junction had 10 bases not matched to a gene; V was cut back by 6 bases and J by 14 bases. This CDR3 spans 11 amino acids. Germline V gives CDR1 DFQATT, CDR2 SNEGSKA (reference sequence).

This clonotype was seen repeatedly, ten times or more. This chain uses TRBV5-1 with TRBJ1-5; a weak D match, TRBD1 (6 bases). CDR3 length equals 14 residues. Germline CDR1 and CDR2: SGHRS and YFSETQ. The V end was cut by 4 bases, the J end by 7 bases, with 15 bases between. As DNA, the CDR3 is TGCGCCAGCAGCGTATTAGGGGGGGGACAGCCCCAGCATTTT. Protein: CASSVLGGGQPQHF.

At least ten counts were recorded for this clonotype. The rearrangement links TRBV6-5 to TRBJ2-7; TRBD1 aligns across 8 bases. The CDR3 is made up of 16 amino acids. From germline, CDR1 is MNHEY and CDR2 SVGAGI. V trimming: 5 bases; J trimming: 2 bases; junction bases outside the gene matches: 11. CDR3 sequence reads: CASSRSTPQGAYEQYF. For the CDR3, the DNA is TGTGCCAGCAGTAGATCGACCCCACAGGGGGCCTACGAGCAGTACTTC.

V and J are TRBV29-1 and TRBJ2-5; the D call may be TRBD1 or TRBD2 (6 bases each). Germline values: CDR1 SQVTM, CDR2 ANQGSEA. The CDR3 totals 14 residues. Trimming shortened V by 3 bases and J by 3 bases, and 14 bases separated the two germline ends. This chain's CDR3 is CSVEGDRREETQYF. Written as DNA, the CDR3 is TGCAGCGTTGAGGGTGACAGGAGGGAAGAGACCCAGTACTTC.

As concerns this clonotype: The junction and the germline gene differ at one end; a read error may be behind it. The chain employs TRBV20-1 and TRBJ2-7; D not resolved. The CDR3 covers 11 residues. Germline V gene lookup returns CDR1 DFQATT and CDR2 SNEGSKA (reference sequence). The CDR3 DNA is TGCAGGGCTAGTCTGGAATACGAGCAGTACTTC. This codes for CRASLEYEQYF.

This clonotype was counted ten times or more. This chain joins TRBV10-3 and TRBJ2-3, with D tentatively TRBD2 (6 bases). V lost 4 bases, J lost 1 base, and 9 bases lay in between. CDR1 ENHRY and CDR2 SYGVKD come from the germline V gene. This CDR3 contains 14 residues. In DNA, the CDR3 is TGTGCCATCAGTGTAGGCGGGGGCACAGATACGCAGTATTTT. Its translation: CAISVGGGTDTQYF.

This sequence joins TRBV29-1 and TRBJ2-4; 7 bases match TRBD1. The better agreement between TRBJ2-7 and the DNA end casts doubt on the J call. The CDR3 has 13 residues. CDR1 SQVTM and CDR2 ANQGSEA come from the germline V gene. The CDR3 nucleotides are TGCAGCGTTGAGGGATATTACAGGGGCGAGCAGTACTTC. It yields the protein CSVEGYYRGEQYF.

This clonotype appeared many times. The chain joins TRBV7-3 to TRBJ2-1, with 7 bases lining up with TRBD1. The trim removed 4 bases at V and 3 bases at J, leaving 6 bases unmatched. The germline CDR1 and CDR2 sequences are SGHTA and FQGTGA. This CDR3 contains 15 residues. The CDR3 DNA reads TGTGCCAGCAGCTCAAGCCGGACAGGCTACAATGAGCAGTTCTTC. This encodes CASSSSRTGYNEQFF.

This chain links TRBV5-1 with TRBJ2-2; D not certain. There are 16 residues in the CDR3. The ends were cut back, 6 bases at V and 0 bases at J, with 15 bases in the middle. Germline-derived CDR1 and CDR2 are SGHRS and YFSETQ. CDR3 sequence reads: CASNQRSSANTGELFF. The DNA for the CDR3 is TGCGCCAGCAACCAGCGAAGCAGCGCGAACACCGGGGAGCTGTTTTTT.

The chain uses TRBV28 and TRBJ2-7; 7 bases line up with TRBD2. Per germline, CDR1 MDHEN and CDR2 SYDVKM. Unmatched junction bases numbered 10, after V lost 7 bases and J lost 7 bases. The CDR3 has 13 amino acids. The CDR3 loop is CASTWTSLNEQYF. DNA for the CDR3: TGTGCCAGCACTTGGACTAGTCTTAATGAGCAGTACTTC.

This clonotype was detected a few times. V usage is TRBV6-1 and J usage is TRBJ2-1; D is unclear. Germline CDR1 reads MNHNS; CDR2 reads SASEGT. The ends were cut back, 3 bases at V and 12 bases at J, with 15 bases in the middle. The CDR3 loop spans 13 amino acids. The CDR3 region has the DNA TGTGCCAGCAGTGAGGGATTGCGCGTTAGGCAGTTCTTC. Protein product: CASSEGLRVRQFF.

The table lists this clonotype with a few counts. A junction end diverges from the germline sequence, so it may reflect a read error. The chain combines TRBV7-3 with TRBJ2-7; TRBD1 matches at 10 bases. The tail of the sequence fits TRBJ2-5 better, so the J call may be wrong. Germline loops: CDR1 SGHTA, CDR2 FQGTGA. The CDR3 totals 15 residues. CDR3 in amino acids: CAGSSGQGGQETQYF. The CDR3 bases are TGTGCCGGCAGCTCCGGACAGGGGGGCCAAGAGACCCAGTACTTC.

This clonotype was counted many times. The CDR3: CASSYPTGNTGELFF. DNA of the CDR3: TGCGCCAGCAGCTATCCAACCGGGAACACCGGGGAGCTGTTTTTT. The chain recombines TRBV5-1 with TRBJ2-2; D remains unclear. Germline V lookup: CDR1 SGHRS, CDR2 YFSETQ. Between the trimmed V and J ends, which lost 3 bases and 1 base, there was a span of 10 bases. The CDR3 spans 15 residues.

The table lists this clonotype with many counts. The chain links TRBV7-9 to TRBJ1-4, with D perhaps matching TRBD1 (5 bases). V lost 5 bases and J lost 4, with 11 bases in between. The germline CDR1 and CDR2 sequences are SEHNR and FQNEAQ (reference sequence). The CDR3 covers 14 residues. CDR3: CASSERQINEKLFF. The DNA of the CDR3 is TGTGCCAGCAGCGAGCGACAGATTAATGAAAAACTGTTTTTT.

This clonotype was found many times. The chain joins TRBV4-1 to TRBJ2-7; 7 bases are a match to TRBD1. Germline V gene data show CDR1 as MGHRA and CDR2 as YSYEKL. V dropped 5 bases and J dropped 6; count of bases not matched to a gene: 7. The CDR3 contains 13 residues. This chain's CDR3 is CASSGTDSSEQYF. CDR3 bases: TGCGCCAGCAGCGGGACAGACTCTTCCGAGCAGTACTTC.

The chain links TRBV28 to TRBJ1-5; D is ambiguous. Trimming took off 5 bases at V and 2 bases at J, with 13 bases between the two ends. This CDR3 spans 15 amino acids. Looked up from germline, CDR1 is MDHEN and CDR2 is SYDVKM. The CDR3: CASSGIAEGNQPQHF. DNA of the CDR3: TGTGCCAGCAGTGGTATAGCGGAGGGCAATCAGCCCCAGCATTTT.

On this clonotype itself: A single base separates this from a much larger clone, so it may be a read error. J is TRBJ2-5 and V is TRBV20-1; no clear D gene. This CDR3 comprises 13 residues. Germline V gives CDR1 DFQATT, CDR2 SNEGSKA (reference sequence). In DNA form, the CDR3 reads TGCAGCGTCTCGAGGCTTGGGTACAATGAGCAGTACTTC. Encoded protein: CSVSRLGYNEQYF.

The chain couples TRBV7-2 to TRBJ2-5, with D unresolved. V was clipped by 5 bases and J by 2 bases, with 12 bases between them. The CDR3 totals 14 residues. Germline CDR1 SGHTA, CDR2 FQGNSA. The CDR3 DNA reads TGTGCCAGCAGCCGCCCGAGACCACAAGAGACCCAGTACTTC. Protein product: CASSRPRPQETQYF.

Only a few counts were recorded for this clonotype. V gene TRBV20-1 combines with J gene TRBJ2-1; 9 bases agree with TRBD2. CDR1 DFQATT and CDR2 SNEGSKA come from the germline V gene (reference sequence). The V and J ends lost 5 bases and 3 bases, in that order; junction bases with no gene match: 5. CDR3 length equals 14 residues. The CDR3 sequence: CSAPSGGFYNEQFF. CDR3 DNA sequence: TGCAGTGCTCCCAGCGGGGGGTTCTACAATGAGCAGTTCTTC.

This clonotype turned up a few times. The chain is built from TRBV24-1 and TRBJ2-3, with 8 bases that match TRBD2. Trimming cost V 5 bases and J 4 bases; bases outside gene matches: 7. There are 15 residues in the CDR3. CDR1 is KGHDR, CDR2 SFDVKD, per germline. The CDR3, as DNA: TGTGCCACCAGTGGGGGCGGGGGGCAGCCAGATACGCAGTATTTT. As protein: CATSGGGGQPDTQYF.

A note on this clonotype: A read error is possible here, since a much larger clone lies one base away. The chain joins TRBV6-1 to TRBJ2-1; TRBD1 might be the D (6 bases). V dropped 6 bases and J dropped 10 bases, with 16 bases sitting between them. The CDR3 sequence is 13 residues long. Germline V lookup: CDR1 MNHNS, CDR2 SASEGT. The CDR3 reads CASRPTGFYEQFF. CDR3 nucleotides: TGTGCCAGCAGGCCCACAGGGTTCTACGAGCAGTTCTTC.

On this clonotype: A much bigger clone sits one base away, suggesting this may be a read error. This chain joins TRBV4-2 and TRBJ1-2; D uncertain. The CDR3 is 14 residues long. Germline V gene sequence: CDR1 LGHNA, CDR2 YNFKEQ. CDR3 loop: CASSQDTSTNGCTF. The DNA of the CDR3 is TGTGCCAGCAGCCAAGATACGTCGACTAATGGCTGCACCTTC.

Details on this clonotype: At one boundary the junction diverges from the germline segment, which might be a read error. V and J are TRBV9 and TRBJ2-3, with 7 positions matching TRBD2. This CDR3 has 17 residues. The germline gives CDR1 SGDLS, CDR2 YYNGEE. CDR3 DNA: TGTGCCAGCAGCGTAAGGGGCGGGGGAAAACGCACAGATACGCAGTGTTTT. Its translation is CASSVRGGGKRTDTQCF.

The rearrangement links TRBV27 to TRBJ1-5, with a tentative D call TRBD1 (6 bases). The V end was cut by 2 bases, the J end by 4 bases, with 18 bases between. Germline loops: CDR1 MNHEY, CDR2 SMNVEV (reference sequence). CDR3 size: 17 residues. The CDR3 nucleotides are TGTGCCAGCAGTTTAAGAGGAGCAGGGGTATGGAATCAGCCCCAGCATTTT. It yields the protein CASSLRGAGVWNQPQHF.

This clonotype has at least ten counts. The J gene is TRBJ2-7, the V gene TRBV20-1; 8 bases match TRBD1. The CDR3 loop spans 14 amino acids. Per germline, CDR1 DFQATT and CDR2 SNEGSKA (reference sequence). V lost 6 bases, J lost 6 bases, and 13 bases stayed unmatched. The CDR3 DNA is TGCAGTGCCCAAACCGGACAGGGAAGGCGCGAGCAGTACTTC. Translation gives CSAQTGQGRREQYF.

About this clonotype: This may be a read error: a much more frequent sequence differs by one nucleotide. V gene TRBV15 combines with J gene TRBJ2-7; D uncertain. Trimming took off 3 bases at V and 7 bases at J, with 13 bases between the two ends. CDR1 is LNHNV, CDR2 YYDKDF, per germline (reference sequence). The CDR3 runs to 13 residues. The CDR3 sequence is CATSRTRLREQYF. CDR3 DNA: TGTGCCACCAGCAGGACTCGTTTAAGGGAGCAGTACTTC.

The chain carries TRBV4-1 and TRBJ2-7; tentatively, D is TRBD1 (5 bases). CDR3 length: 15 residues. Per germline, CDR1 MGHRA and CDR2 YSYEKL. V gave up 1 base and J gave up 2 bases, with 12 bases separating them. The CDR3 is CASSQAPTGAYEQYF. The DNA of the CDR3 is TGCGCCAGCAGCCAAGCCCCCACAGGAGCCTACGAGCAGTACTTC.